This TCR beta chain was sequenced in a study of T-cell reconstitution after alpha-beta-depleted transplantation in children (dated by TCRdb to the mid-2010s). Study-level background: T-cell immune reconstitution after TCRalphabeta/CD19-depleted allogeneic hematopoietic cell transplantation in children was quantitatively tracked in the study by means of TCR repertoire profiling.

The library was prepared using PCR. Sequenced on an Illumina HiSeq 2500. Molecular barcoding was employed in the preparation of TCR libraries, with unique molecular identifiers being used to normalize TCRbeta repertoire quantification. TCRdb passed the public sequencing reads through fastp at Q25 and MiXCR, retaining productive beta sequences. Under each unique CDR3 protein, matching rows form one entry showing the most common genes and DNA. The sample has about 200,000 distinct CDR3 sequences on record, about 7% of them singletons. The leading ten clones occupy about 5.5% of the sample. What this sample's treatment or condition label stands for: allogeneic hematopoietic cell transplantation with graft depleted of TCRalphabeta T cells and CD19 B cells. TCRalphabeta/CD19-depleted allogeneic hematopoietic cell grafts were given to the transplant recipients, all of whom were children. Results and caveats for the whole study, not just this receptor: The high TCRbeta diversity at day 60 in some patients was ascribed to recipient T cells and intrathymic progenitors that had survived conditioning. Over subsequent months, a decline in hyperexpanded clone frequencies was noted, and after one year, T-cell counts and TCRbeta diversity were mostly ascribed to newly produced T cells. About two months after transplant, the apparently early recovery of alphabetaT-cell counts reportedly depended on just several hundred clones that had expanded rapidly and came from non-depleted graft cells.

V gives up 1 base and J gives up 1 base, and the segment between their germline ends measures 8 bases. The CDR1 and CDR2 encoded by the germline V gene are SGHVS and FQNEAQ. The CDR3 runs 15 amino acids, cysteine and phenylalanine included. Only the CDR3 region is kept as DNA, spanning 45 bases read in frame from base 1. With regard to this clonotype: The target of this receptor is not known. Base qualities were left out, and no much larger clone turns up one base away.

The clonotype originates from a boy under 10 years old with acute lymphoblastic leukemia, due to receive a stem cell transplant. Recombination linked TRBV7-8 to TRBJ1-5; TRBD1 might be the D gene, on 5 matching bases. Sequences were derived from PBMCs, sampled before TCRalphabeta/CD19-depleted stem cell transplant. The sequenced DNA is TGTGCCAGCAGCTTAGGGGACGGGAGCAATCAGCCCCAGCATTTT. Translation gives CASSLGDGSNQPQHF.